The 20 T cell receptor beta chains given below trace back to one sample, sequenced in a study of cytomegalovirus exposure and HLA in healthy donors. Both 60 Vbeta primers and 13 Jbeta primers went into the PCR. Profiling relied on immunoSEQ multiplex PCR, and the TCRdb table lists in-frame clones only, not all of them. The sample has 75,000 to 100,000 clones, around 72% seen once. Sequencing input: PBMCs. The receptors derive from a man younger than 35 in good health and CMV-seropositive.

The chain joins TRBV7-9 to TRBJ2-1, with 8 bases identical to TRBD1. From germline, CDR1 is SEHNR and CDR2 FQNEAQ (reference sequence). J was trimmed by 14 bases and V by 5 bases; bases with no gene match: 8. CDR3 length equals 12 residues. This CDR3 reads CASSMDRDWKFF. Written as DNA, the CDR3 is TGTGCCAGCAGCATGGACAGGGATTGGAAGTTCTTC.

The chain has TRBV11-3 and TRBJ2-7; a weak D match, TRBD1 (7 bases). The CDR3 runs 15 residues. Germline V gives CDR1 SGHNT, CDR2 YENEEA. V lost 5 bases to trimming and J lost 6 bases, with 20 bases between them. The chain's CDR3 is CASSHRLGYRGEQYF. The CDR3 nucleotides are TGTGCCAGCAGCCACAGACTAGGATACAGGGGCGAGCAGTACTTC.

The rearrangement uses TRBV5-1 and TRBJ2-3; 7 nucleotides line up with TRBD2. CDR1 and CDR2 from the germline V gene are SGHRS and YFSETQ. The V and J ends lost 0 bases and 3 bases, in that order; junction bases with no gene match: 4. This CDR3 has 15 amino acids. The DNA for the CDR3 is TGCGCCAGCAGCTTGGCGGGGGGAGGGACAGATACGCAGTATTTT. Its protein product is CASSLAGGGTDTQYF.

CDR3 nucleotide sequence: TGTGCCAGCGGACCGGGATCAACTCCGGTTGAGCAGTTCTTC. This translates into CASGPGSTPVEQFF. The genes are TRBV5-4 and TRBJ2-1, with D perhaps matching TRBD2 (5 bases). The CDR3 has 14 amino acids. Germline CDR1 reads SGHNT; CDR2 reads YYREEE (reference sequence). V was shortened by 7 bases and J by 9 bases, with 20 bases between the two germline ends.

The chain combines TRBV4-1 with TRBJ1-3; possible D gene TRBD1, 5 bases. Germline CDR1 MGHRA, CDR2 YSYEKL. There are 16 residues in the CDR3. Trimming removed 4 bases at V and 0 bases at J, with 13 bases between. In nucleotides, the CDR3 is TGCGCCAGCAGCCGAGACAGTACCCCCTCTGGAAACACCATATATTTT. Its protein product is CASSRDSTPSGNTIYF.

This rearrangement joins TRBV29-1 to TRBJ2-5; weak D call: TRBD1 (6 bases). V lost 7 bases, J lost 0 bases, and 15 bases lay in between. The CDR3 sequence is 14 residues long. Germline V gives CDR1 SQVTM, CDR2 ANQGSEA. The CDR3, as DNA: TGCAGCGAGGATCCCACAGGGTACCAAGAGACCCAGTACTTC. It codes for CSEDPTGYQETQYF.

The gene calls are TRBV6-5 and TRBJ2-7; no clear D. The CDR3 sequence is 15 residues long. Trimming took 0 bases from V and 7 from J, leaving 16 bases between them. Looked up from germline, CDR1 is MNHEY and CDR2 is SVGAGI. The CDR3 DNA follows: TGTGCCAGCAGTTACTCGACGGCGACTCCTTGGGAGCAGTACTTC. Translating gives CASSYSTATPWEQYF.

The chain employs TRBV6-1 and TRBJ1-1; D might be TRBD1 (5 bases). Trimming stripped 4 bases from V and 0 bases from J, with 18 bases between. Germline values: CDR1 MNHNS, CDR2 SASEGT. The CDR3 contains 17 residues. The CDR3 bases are TGTGCCAGCAGTGCACCCTCCGGGGGTTCCGTGAACACTGAAGCTTTCTTT. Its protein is CASSAPSGGSVNTEAFF.

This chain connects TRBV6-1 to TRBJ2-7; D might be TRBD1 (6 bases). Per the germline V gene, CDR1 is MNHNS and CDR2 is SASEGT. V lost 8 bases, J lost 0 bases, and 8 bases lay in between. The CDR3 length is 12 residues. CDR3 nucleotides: TGTGCCAGCTTACAGGGCTCCTACGAGCAGTACTTC. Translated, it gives CASLQGSYEQYF.

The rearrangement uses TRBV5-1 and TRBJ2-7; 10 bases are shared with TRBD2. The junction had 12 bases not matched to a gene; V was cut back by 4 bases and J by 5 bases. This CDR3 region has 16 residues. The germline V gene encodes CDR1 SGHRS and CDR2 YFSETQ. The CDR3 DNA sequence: TGCGCCAGCAGCACTGAAGCTAGCGGGGGTATGGACGAGCAGTACTTC. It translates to CASSTEASGGMDEQYF.

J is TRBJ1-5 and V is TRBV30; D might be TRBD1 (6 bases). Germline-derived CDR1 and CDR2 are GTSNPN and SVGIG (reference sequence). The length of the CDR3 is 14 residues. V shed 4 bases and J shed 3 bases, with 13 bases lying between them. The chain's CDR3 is CAWNPQGYNQPQHF. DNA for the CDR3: TGTGCCTGGAACCCACAGGGCTACAATCAGCCCCAGCATTTT. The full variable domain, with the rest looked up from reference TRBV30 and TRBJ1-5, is SQTIHQWPATLVQPVGSPLSLECTVEGTSNPNLYWYRQAAGRGLQLLFYSVGIGQISSEVPQNLSASRPQDRQFILSSKKLLLSDSGFYLCAWNPQGYNQPQHFGDGTRLSIL.

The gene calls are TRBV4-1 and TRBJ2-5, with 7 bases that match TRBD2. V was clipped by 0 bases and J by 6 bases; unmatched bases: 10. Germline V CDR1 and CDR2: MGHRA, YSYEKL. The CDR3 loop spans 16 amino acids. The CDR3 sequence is CASSQDGGGMAKTQYF. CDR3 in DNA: TGCGCCAGCAGCCAAGATGGGGGAGGGATGGCGAAGACCCAGTACTTC.

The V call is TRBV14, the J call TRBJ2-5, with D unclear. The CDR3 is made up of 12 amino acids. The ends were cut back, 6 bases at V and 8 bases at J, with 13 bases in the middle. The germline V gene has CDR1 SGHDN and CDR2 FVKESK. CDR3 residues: CASSTGSPTQYF. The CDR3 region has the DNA TGTGCCAGCAGTACCGGGTCCCCAACCCAGTACTTC.

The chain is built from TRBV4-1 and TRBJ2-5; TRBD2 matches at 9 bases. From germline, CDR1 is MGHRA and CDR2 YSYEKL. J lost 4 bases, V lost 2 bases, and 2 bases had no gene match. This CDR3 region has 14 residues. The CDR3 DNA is TGCGCCAGCAGCCAAATAGCGGGGGTAGAGACCCAGTACTTC. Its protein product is CASSQIAGVETQYF.

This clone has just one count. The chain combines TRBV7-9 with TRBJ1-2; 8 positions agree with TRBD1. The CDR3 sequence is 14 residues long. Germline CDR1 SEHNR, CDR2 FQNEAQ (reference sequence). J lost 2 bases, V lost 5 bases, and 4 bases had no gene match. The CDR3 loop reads CASSPGQGNYGYTF. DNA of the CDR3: TGTGCCAGCAGCCCAGGACAGGGAAACTATGGCTACACCTTC.

The CDR3 nucleotides read TGCGCCAGCAGTGGACGGGGAGGCGTCTACGAGCAGTACTTC. It translates to CASSGRGGVYEQYF. The rearrangement joins TRBV10-1 to TRBJ2-7; D might be TRBD2 (6 bases). Germline lookup yields CDR1 WNHNN and CDR2 SYGVQD (reference sequence). Trimming cost V 4 bases and J 3 bases, with 13 bases left between them. The CDR3 spans 14 residues.

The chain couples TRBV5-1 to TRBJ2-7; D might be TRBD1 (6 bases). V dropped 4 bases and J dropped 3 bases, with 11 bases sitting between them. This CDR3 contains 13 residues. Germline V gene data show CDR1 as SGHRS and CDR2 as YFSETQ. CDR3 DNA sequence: TGCGCCAGCAGCCACCGGGACAACTACGAGCAGTACTTC. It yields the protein CASSHRDNYEQYF.

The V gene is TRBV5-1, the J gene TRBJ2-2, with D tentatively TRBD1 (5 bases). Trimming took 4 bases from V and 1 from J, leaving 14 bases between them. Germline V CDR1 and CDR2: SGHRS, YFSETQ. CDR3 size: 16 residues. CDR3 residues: CASSQSAGKNTGELFF. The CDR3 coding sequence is TGCGCCAGCAGCCAGTCAGCAGGGAAGAACACCGGGGAGCTGTTTTTT.

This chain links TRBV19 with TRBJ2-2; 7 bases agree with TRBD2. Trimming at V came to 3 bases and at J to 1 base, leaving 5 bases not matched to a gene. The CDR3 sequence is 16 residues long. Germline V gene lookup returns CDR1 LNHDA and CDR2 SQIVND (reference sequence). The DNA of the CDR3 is TGTGCCAGTAGTATTTCCCGCGGGGGGAACACCGGGGAGCTGTTTTTT. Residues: CASSISRGGNTGELFF.

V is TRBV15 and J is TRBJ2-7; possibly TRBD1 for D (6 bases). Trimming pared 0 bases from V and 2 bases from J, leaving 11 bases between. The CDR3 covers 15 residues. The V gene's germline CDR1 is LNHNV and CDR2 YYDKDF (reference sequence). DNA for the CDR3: TGTGCCACCAGCAGAGAGGGTGCAGGGGCCTACGAGCAGTACTTC. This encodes CATSREGAGAYEQYF.